Below are 13 T cell receptor beta chains sequenced from a single sample in a study of cytomegalovirus exposure and HLA in healthy donors. Amplification used 60 Vbeta primers and 13 Jbeta primers. Sequencing was performed with immunoSEQ multiplex PCR; in TCRdb, only in-frame clones are kept and a portion is missing. The sample includes about 150,000 clones, roughly 80% seen only once; the top ten take approximately 5.5%. Material for sequencing was PBMCs. These TCRs come from a man aged 25 to 45 in good health and CMV-seropositive.

The chain employs TRBV7-2 and TRBJ2-7, with a tentative D call TRBD1 (5 bases). The CDR3 spans 14 residues. Germline V lookup: CDR1 SGHTA, CDR2 FQGNSA. Trimming stripped 1 base from V and 2 bases from J, with 9 bases between. The CDR3 region is CASSLEDSTYEQYF. DNA for the CDR3: TGTGCCAGCAGCTTAGAAGACAGTACCTACGAGCAGTACTTC.

The chain couples TRBV18 to TRBJ2-3, with D possibly matching TRBD1 (7 bases). V lost 6 bases, J lost 1 base, and 23 bases lay in between. In germline, CDR1 is KGHSH, CDR2 LQKENI. This CDR3 comprises 18 residues. CDR3 DNA sequence: TGTGCCAGCTCGCTCGACACCGGAGGGACAGATCGCACAGATACGCAGTATTTT. Its translation: CASSLDTGGTDRTDTQYF.

The V and J genes are TRBV2 and TRBJ1-3, with D perhaps TRBD1 (5 bases). Trimming pared 5 bases from V and 0 bases from J, leaving 11 bases between. Germline CDR1 SNHLY, CDR2 FYNNEI. The CDR3 consists of 15 residues. CDR3 protein: CASSRQSSSGNTIYF. The DNA of the CDR3 is TGTGCCAGCAGTAGACAGTCTAGCTCTGGAAACACCATATATTTT.

The chain has TRBV19 and TRBJ2-3, with D unresolved. The germline V gene encodes CDR1 LNHDA and CDR2 SQIVND (reference sequence). The CDR3 extends over 11 amino acids. DNA of the CDR3: TGTTCTTGCAGGAACACAGATACGCAGTATTTT. Its protein product is CSCRNTDTQYF.

V gene TRBV7-2 combines with J gene TRBJ2-1; 11 bases match TRBD2. V trimming: 1 base; J trimming: 9 bases; junction bases outside the gene matches: 11. Germline CDR1 SGHTA, CDR2 FQGNSA. The CDR3 consists of 17 residues. The CDR3 loop is CASSLEVVAGGLGEQFF. The DNA of the CDR3 is TGTGCCAGCAGCTTAGAGGTCGTAGCGGGAGGGCTTGGTGAGCAGTTCTTC.

The V gene is TRBV21-1, the J gene TRBJ1-3; the listed D gene, TRBD1, was not tested against the DNA. TRBV21-1 represents a pseudogene. CDR3 length: 18 residues. The CDR3 nucleotides read TGTGCCAGCAGCAAAGATGGCCTAACCCAGGCCTCTGGAAACACCATATATTTT. Protein sequence: CASSKDGLTQASGNTIYF.

This chain joins TRBV4-3 and TRBJ2-5; possible D gene TRBD2, 6 bases. CDR3 length: 16 amino acids. Germline V gene data show CDR1 as LGHNA and CDR2 as YSLEER. Trimming cost V 0 bases and J 3 bases, with 14 bases left between them. CDR3 sequence: CASSQDLGGLKETQYF. The CDR3 nucleotides read TGCGCCAGCAGCCAAGATTTGGGGGGTCTAAAAGAGACCCAGTACTTC.

The V call is TRBV7-2, the J call TRBJ2-3, with 11 bases lining up with TRBD2. Germline lookup yields CDR1 SGHTA and CDR2 FQGNSA. J was trimmed by 5 bases and V by 5 bases; bases with no gene match: 6. The CDR3 runs 15 residues. The CDR3 region is CASSPGTSGIDTQYF. For the CDR3, the DNA is TGTGCCAGCAGCCCCGGGACTAGCGGTATAGATACGCAGTATTTT. The whole variable domain, filled in from reference TRBV7-2 and TRBJ2-3, reads GAGVSQSPSNKVTEKGKDVELRCDPISGHTALYWYRQSLGQGLEFLIYFQGNSAPDKSGLPSDRFSAERTGGSVSTLTIQRTQQEDSAVYLCASSPGTSGIDTQYFGPGTRLTVL.

This chain connects TRBV27 to TRBJ2-7; possibly TRBD2 for D (6 bases). V was cut by 1 base and J by 6 bases, with 19 bases left in between. The CDR3 covers 16 residues. Germline V gives CDR1 MNHEY, CDR2 SMNVEV (reference sequence). This CDR3 is CASSLFELAQAGEQYF. The CDR3 DNA is TGTGCCAGCAGTTTATTTGAGCTAGCGCAAGCGGGCGAGCAGTACTTC.

This chain uses TRBV2 with TRBJ2-7; 7 positions agree with TRBD1. This CDR3 is 13 amino acids long. The V gene end was trimmed by 6 bases and the J gene end by 5 bases; junction bases not matched to a gene: 7. Germline V gene data show CDR1 as SNHLY and CDR2 as FYNNEI. The CDR3 sequence is CASSVDRDNEQYF. The CDR3 region has the DNA TGTGCCAGCAGCGTCGACAGGGACAACGAGCAGTACTTC.

The V gene is TRBV18, the J gene TRBJ2-2; 7 positions agree with TRBD1. The V gene end was trimmed by 5 bases and the J gene end by 4 bases; junction bases not matched to a gene: 4. The germline V gene encodes CDR1 KGHSH and CDR2 LQKENI. The CDR3 is 14 residues long. The CDR3 DNA sequence: TGTGCCAGCTCATGGGGACAGACCACCGGGGAGCTGTTTTTT. Translated, it gives CASSWGQTTGELFF.

The chain carries TRBV4-1 and TRBJ2-3; TRBD2 matches at 9 bases. Germline trimming cut 0 bases from V and 2 bases from J; bases unmatched to any gene: 6. The CDR3 has 17 residues. The germline gives CDR1 MGHRA, CDR2 YSYEKL. The CDR3 protein is CASSQDLLAGSTDTQYF. CDR3 nucleotide sequence: TGCGCCAGCAGCCAAGATCTCCTAGCGGGGTCCACAGATACGCAGTATTTT.

The gene calls are TRBV9 and TRBJ2-3; maybe TRBD1 (6 bases). Per germline, CDR1 SGDLS and CDR2 YYNGEE. V gave up 0 bases and J gave up 4 bases, with 12 bases separating them. This CDR3 spans 15 amino acids. The CDR3 DNA sequence: TGTGCCAGCAGCGTAGACGGCAGGGGTGCAGATACGCAGTATTTT. Translating gives CASSVDGRGADTQYF. Full variable domain (rest looked up from reference TRBV9 and TRBJ2-3): DSGVTQTPKHLITATGQRVTLRCSPRSGDLSVYWYQQSLDQGLQFLIQYYNGEERAKGNILERFSAQQFPDLHSELNLSSLELGDSALYFCASSVDGRGADTQYFGPGTRLTVL.